The clone carrying this T cell receptor (beta chain) has only a few counts. Antigen specificity is unknown. Positive CCR7 selection of CD45RO-negative cells yielded the naive CD8 cells, and terminally differentiated effector memory CD45RA+ cells were excluded. These data belong to a study of shared clonotypes between healthy human individuals. Findings of the study overall: What limited the represented genetic and exposure-history diversity was the small number of donors.

This CDR3 comprises 13 residues. The germline gives CDR1 GTSNPN, CDR2 SVGIG (reference sequence). V shed 0 bases and J shed 3 bases, with 9 bases lying between them. 200 to 250 ng DNA, tens of thousands of T cell genomes, went into each sorted-subset replicate PCR. The table came from immunoSEQ multiplex PCR; TCRdb's copy has only in-frame clones and leaves some out. The sample consists of around 600,000 clones, 90% to 95% of them appearing once. This chain links TRBV30 with TRBJ2-7, with D possibly being TRBD1 or TRBD2 (5 bases each). The sample comprised naive CD8+ T cells sorted from blood. This TCR derives from a woman aged 25 to 39 in good health. CDR3 sequence reads: CAWSVGRIYEQYF. CDR3 sequence (DNA): TGTGCCTGGAGTGTGGGACGGATCTACGAGCAGTACTTC.